These 9 T cell receptor beta chains were sequenced from one sample in a study of response to subunit inactivated influenza vaccine (dated by TCRdb to 2016 to 2018). The method behind the library was RT-PCR. Sequencing instrument: Illumina HiSeq 2500. TCRdb reanalyzed the raw reads on its own, using fastp at Q25 for trimming and MiXCR for clone calling, and kept in-frame beta chains. CDR3 protein duplicates are merged, each entry listing the most common genes and DNA. The sample table shows hundreds of thousands of distinct CDR3 sequences, and more than 11% are seen once. In total, the top ten clones hold less than 7% of the sample. The sample was PBMCs from blood, taken less than 15 days before vaccination. These receptors were obtained from a man over 45 who received an inactivated influenza vaccine. Donor details come from another sample of the same person, matched by shared clones.

This clonotype has more than one count but fewer than ten. J is TRBJ2-5 and V is TRBV13; D unresolved. Per germline, CDR1 PRHDT and CDR2 FYEKMQ (reference sequence). The ends were cut back, 5 bases at V and 1 base at J, with 14 bases in the middle. This CDR3 comprises 15 residues. CDR3 coding DNA: TGTGCCAGCAGCCAACCCCTTAGTACCCAAGAGACCCAGTACTTC. Its protein is CASSQPLSTQETQYF.

There are many counts of this clonotype. Germline is not matched at one junction end, which may reflect a read error. The V gene is TRBV6-6, the J gene TRBJ2-2, with a weak D call TRBD1 (5 bases). Germline CDR1 MNHNY, CDR2 SVGAGI (reference sequence). This CDR3 is 13 amino acids long. CDR3 DNA: TGTGCCAGCAAACAGGAGAACGCCGGGGAGCTGTTTTTT. Its translation: CASKQENAGELFF.

A few counts support this clonotype. The chain has TRBV10-3 and TRBJ2-3, with no clear D. CDR3 length: 15 amino acids. Germline CDR1 is ENHRY and CDR2 is SYGVKD. V was trimmed by 4 bases and J by 2 bases, leaving 13 bases between them. CDR3: CAISASTSYTDTQYF. The DNA for the CDR3 is TGTGCCATCAGTGCGTCTACCTCTTACACAGATACGCAGTATTTT.

The chain combines TRBV15 with TRBJ1-2, with 11 nucleotides matching TRBD1. V shed 0 bases, J shed 6 bases, and the junction held 6 bases outside the gene matches. The germline gives CDR1 LNHNV, CDR2 YYDKDF (reference sequence). The CDR3 length is 16 residues. The CDR3 DNA sequence: TGTGCCACCAGCAGAGAAGGGACAGGGGGTCGGAATGGCTACACCTTC. Translating it yields CATSREGTGGRNGYTF.

This clonotype was recorded at least ten times. This sequence joins TRBV14 and TRBJ2-1; tentative D call: TRBD2 (5 bases). CDR1 SGHDN and CDR2 FVKESK come from the germline V gene. This CDR3 has 13 residues. The germline V and J ends were trimmed by 4 bases and 7 bases, with 11 bases remaining between them. For the CDR3, the DNA is TGTGCCAGCAGCCGGGCCCGGAGGAATGAGCAGTTCTTC. This codes for CASSRARRNEQFF.

This clonotype was found once. The V gene is TRBV28, the J gene TRBJ2-3; 8 bases align to TRBD2. Looked up from germline, CDR1 is MDHEN and CDR2 is SYDVKM. The CDR3 is 15 amino acids. V lost 6 bases to trimming and J lost 1 base; unmatched junction nucleotides: 6. CDR3 coding DNA: TGTGCCAGCAGCGAACGCGGGGGGCGCACAGATACGCAGTATTTT. It is translated as CASSERGGRTDTQYF.

This clonotype showed up many times. The chain employs TRBV7-2 and TRBJ2-7, with TRBD1 as a possible D gene (6 bases). CDR3 length: 14 amino acids. Germline V gene lookup returns CDR1 SGHTA and CDR2 FQGNSA. The ends were cut back, 4 bases at V and 3 bases at J, with 13 bases in the middle. The CDR3 reads CASSSGRGGYEQYF. CDR3 coding DNA: TGTGCCAGCAGCTCCGGTCGAGGGGGCTACGAGCAGTACTTC.

The V and J genes are TRBV4-2 and TRBJ2-4; 8 positions agree with TRBD1. Germline assignment: CDR1 LGHNA and CDR2 YNFKEQ. Trimming at V came to 2 bases and at J to 0 bases, leaving 9 bases not matched to a gene. This CDR3 comprises 18 residues. In nucleotides, the CDR3 is TGTGCCAGCAGCCAAAGCCGACAGGGGCCAGTAGCCAAAAACATTCAGTACTTC. It is translated as CASSQSRQGPVAKNIQYF.

This clonotype was found a few times. This chain joins TRBV7-2 and TRBJ2-7, with D perhaps matching TRBD1 (6 bases). V was clipped by 5 bases and J by 7 bases, with 18 bases between them. The germline V gene has CDR1 SGHTA and CDR2 FQGNSA. This CDR3 has 14 residues. CDR3 sequence reads: CASSTRQDFGEQYF. The CDR3 bases are TGTGCCAGCAGCACAAGACAGGACTTCGGGGAGCAGTACTTC.